This entry features one T cell receptor (beta chain) sequence. Relative to the germline gene, one junction end is altered; a read error may explain this. This specimen belongs to a study of T cells in Graves' hyperthyroidism and ophthalmopathy. Germline lookup yields CDR1 SGHTA and CDR2 FQGTGA. This CDR3 is 12 amino acids long. Amplification yielded TCR beta CDR3 regions, with RNA transcripts as the source. The HTBI primer set was used in a first-round RT-PCR of the TCR CDR3. Each CDR3 protein gets one entry after TCRdb re-called the multiplex PCR reads with MiXCR. The sample includes 660,000 or so distinct CDR3 sequences, 45% of them seen just once.

Material for sequencing was peripheral blood or thyroid tissue (not recorded which). The chain employs TRBV7-3 and TRBJ2-5; D possibly corresponds to TRBD2 (6 bases). The receptor was derived from an adult man with Graves' disease, either hyperthyroidism or ophthalmopathy (not recorded which). The CDR3 DNA follows: TGTGCCAGCAGCTTAACGGGGAGGACCCGGGACTTC. Residues: CASSLTGRTRDF.